The clone carrying this TCR beta chain was picked up many times. Its antigen is as yet unknown. The data were taken from a study of T cells in Graves' hyperthyroidism and ophthalmopathy. Whole-study results and caveats: Ophthalmopathy was separated from stable hyperthyroidism by a 13 V-J model.

Researchers amplified the TCR beta CDR3 regions from RNA transcripts. Researchers ran a first-round RT-PCR on the TCR CDR3 using the HTBI primer set. In TCRdb, the multiplex PCR reads were re-called with MiXCR into one record per CDR3 protein. Found here are 340,000 or so distinct CDR3 sequences, 16% of them singletons; the top ten hold approximately 31%. Disease duration under 2 months; hyperthyroidism patients were aged 18 to 65. Germline V lookup: CDR1 SNHLY, CDR2 FYNNEI. V was clipped by 8 bases and J by 0 bases, with 17 bases between them. The length of the CDR3 is 15 residues. The receptor comes from a man in his thirties or forties with Graves' hyperthyroidism. This chain uses TRBV2 with TRBJ2-7; maybe TRBD1 (5 bases). Input material: blood. The CDR3 sequence is CASRQGPYISYEQYF. The CDR3 coding sequence is TGTGCCAGCCGCCAGGGTCCTTATATCTCCTACGAGCAGTACTTC. Complete variable domain (other parts from reference TRBV2 and TRBJ2-7): EPEVTQTPSHQVTQMGQEVILRCVPISNHLYFYWYRQILGQKVEFLVSFYNNEISEKSEIFDDQFSVERPDGSNFTLKIRSTKLEDSAMYFCASRQGPYISYEQYFGPGTRLTVT.